The rows below give T cell receptor beta chains drawn from one sample of a study of T cell repertoires in cytomegalovirus infection. TCRdb reprocessed the reads with MiXCR, giving one entry per CDR3 protein. The repertoire has about 400,000 distinct CDR3 sequences, 18% of them found once; the top ten carry 7.5% to 9.5%. The sequencing input was PBMCs. The receptors stem from a human donor in good health (CMV status not recorded). Some clones in this sample may be carry-over from other donors' samples. Each CDR3 is given with its conserved first and last residue. Fields, in order: D gene, V gene, clone size, J gene, CDR3 DNA, CDR3 protein. The D gene is left open where the match is weak. The size field is filled for only some rows; it gives once, few, many or a size class.

D: TRBD1
V: TRBV11-2
size: few
J: TRBJ2-1
DNA: TGTGCCAGCAGCTTAGATCTCGTGACAGGGGTAGTCAATGAGCAGTTCTTC
CDR3: CASSLDLVTGVVNEQFF

D: TRBD2
V: TRBV6-2/TRBV6-3
size: -
J: TRBJ2-1
DNA: TGTGCCAGCAGCGGACTAGCGGGAGTGGTTGAGCAGTTCTTC
CDR3: CASSGLAGVVEQFF

D: TRBD2
V: TRBV24-1
size: -
J: TRBJ2-1
DNA: TGTGCCACCAGTGACAATAGACTAGCCCGGAATGAGCAGTTCTTC
CDR3: CATSDNRLARNEQFF

D: TRBD2
V: TRBV7-2
size: many
J: TRBJ2-1
DNA: TGTGCCAGCAGCTACCTAGCGGGAGGCGGGGTCTACAATGAGCAGTTCTTC
CDR3: CASSYLAGGGVYNEQFF

D: TRBD2
V: TRBV7-9
size: few
J: TRBJ2-2
DNA: TGTGCCAGCAGCTTCGTCCGCCGGGGGGTAACCGGGGAGCTGTTTTTT
CDR3: CASSFVRRGVTGELFF

D: -
V: TRBV9
size: -
J: TRBJ1-3
DNA: TGTGCCAGCAGCGTAGCCCCCGGAAACACCATATATTTT
CDR3: CASSVAPGNTIYF

D: TRBD1
V: TRBV5-1
size: -
J: TRBJ2-7
DNA: TGCGCCAGCAGCCCAGGACAGGCTTCCTCCGAGCAGTACTTC
CDR3: CASSPGQASSEQYF

D: -
V: TRBV10-3
size: -
J: TRBJ1-1
DNA: TGTGCCATCAGGGCGCAGCTTAACACTGAAGCTTTCTTT
CDR3: CAIRAQLNTEAFF

D: -
V: TRBV6-2/TRBV6-3
size: few
J: TRBJ1-5
DNA: TGTGCCAGCGTTACATCGGGGTTAAGCAATCAGCCCCAGCATTTT
CDR3: CASVTSGLSNQPQHF

D: -
V: TRBV11-2
size: -
J: TRBJ1-6
DNA: TGTGCCAGCAGCCCCCGGGCAAACAGGGACTCACCCCTCCACTTT
CDR3: CASSPRANRDSPLHF

D: -
V: TRBV6-2/TRBV6-3
size: many
J: TRBJ2-1
DNA: TGTGCCAGCAGTCTAACTCGACTCGGAAAGAAAAATGAGCAGTTCTTC
CDR3: CASSLTRLGKKNEQFF

D: TRBD2
V: TRBV4-2
size: -
J: TRBJ2-5
DNA: TGTGCCAGCGGAGGACTAGCGTTCGAGACCCAGTACTTC
CDR3: CASGGLAFETQYF

D: -
V: TRBV6-5
size: many
J: TRBJ2-4
DNA: TGTGCCAGCAGTGCCCCAACAGGGTTACGCATTCAGTACTTC
CDR3: CASSAPTGLRIQYF

D: -
V: TRBV12-3/TRBV12-4
size: -
J: TRBJ1-1
DNA: TGTGCCAGCACCACCGAGCCAGGGACTGAAGCTTTCTTT
CDR3: CASTTEPGTEAFF

D: TRBD1
V: TRBV7-9
size: many
J: TRBJ2-2
DNA: TGTGCCCTCCGGCGTGGGGACAGCATAAACACCGGGGAGCTGTTTTTT
CDR3: CALRRGDSINTGELFF

D: TRBD1
V: TRBV29-1
size: few
J: TRBJ2-1
DNA: TGCAGCGTTGTAGGACAGGGATACAATGAGCAGTTCTTC
CDR3: CSVVGQGYNEQFF

D: -
V: TRBV2
size: -
J: TRBJ2-1
DNA: TGTGCCAGCAGGAGGACTATTACCACCTACAATGAGCAGTTCTTC
CDR3: CASRRTITTYNEQFF

D: TRBD1
V: TRBV2
size: -
J: TRBJ1-2
DNA: TGTGCCAGCAGCCGGACAGGGTTAACAGGGGGCTACACCTTC
CDR3: CASSRTGLTGGYTF

D: TRBD1
V: TRBV12-3/TRBV12-4
size: few
J: TRBJ2-1
DNA: TGTGCCAGCAACGGACAGGGGGCGTCTGAGCAGTTCTTC
CDR3: CASNGQGASEQFF

D: TRBD2
V: TRBV10-3
size: few
J: TRBJ2-5
DNA: TGTGCCATCAGTGTAGCGGGGGGGCCAGAGACCCAGTACTTC
CDR3: CAISVAGGPETQYF

D: -
V: TRBV11-2
size: few
J: TRBJ2-7
DNA: TGTGCCAGCAGCTTAGATCGGGCGGGCGAGCAGTACTTC
CDR3: CASSLDRAGEQYF

D: TRBD2
V: TRBV7-2
size: many
J: TRBJ2-1
DNA: TGTGCCAGCAGCCGGACTAGCGGGAGAGTTCTGGTCAATGAGCAGTTCTTC
CDR3: CASSRTSGRVLVNEQFF

D: TRBD1
V: TRBV6-5
size: -
J: TRBJ1-1
DNA: TGTGCCAGCAGTTATACAGGGGATTCCACTGAAGCTTTCTTT
CDR3: CASSYTGDSTEAFF

D: TRBD1
V: TRBV4-1
size: few
J: TRBJ2-3
DNA: TGCGCCAGCAGCCCAGCCAGGGACAGACACACAGATACGCAGTATTTT
CDR3: CASSPARDRHTDTQYF

D: -
V: TRBV12-3/TRBV12-4
size: many
J: TRBJ2-1
DNA: TGTGCCAGCAGTTTTCCTAGCGACAAACTGAGGAATGAGCAGTTCTTC
CDR3: CASSFPSDKLRNEQFF

D: TRBD2
V: TRBV7-6
size: -
J: TRBJ2-1
DNA: TGTGCCAGCAGCTTAGAGCGGAGCGGGACTTACAATGAGCAGTTCTTC
CDR3: CASSLERSGTYNEQFF

D: -
V: TRBV12-3/TRBV12-4
size: many
J: TRBJ2-5
DNA: TGTGCCAGCACTCAACTGGGAGTAGAGACCCAGTACTTC
CDR3: CASTQLGVETQYF

D: -
V: TRBV19
size: -
J: TRBJ1-6
DNA: TGTGCCAGTAGTGGAACAGTCGGGGCAAGTCGGAATTCACCCCTCCACTTT
CDR3: CASSGTVGASRNSPLHF

D: TRBD2
V: TRBV2
size: -
J: TRBJ2-1
DNA: TGTGCCAGCAGTGAAGGGGTAGCGGGGTCCTCCTACAATGAGCAGTTCTTC
CDR3: CASSEGVAGSSYNEQFF

D: TRBD2
V: TRBV7-2
size: many
J: TRBJ2-1
DNA: TGTGCCAGCAGCTTTCTAGCGGGAGCGGTCAATGAGCAGTTCTTC
CDR3: CASSFLAGAVNEQFF

D: -
V: TRBV4-1
size: few
J: TRBJ1-3
DNA: TGCGCCAGCAGCCGAAGCCCCCAATTCTCTGGAAACACCATATATTTT
CDR3: CASSRSPQFSGNTIYF

D: -
V: TRBV20-1
size: -
J: TRBJ2-2
DNA: TGCAGTGTCAGCCAGGCCTACACCGGGGAGCTGTTTTTT
CDR3: CSVSQAYTGELFF